Shown below are 2 T cell receptor beta chains from a single sample sequenced in a study of beta chain features in type 1 diabetes. Study results and limitations: Across all four CD4+ subsets, people with type 1 diabetes showed modestly shorter TCRB CDR3s.

What these receptors recognize is not known. Reverse transcribing all isolated RNA meant expressed TCRB transcripts were sequenced. Sequenced by immunoSEQ multiplex PCR; TCRdb stores in-frame clones only, minus some. The sample holds 55,000 to 85,000 clones, about 50% seen once. The sample consisted of central memory CD4+ T cells from blood. The origin of the receptors is a man aged 25 to 45 with type 1 diabetes.

This clone was counted between two and nine times. The chain has TRBV18 and TRBJ2-5; the D gene is possibly TRBD2 (5 bases). The germline V gene has CDR1 KGHSH and CDR2 LQKENI. With 5 bases removed from V and 5 bases from J, the gap between germline ends came to 12 bases. The CDR3 is 13 amino acids. In nucleotides, the CDR3 is TGTGCCAGCTCAACAAGCCCGGGGGAGACCCAGTACTTC. It codes for CASSTSPGETQYF.

This clone was recorded a few times. The chain has TRBV18 and TRBJ1-1; possible D gene TRBD1, 6 bases. Trimming shortened V by 6 bases and J by 4 bases, and 21 bases separated the two germline ends. The CDR3 extends over 16 amino acids. The germline gives CDR1 KGHSH, CDR2 LQKENI. The chain's CDR3 is CASSQNSGGDGTEAFF. CDR3 coding DNA: TGTGCCAGCTCCCAAAACTCGGGGGGCGACGGCACTGAAGCTTTCTTT.